Sequencing of this T cell receptor (beta chain) was carried out in a study of human T cells and chemical hapten exposure. Across the whole study: During the approximately 24-week study period, patients had diphenylcyclopropenone applied to the scalp every week.

As to time point: patch test 2, 6 weeks after DPC sensitization. As for treatment: therapeutic diphenylcyclopropenone sensitization with weekly scalp DPC. TCRdb itself ran the RACE reads through MiXCR, one entry per CDR3 protein. The sample comprises roughly 120,000 distinct CDR3 sequences, 9.2% of which are singletons, and around 3.1% rests with the top ten. The CDR3 consists of 13 residues. The V end lost 8 bases, the J end lost 2 bases, and 12 bases lay between the germline ends. Germline V lookup: CDR1 SNHLY, CDR2 FYNNEI. The chain uses TRBV2 and TRBJ1-2; D call uncertain. The receptor was isolated from a woman in her 40s with alopecia areata. Some clones in this sample may be carry-over from other donors' samples. This specimen consisted of whole blood, obtained in connection with sensitization to the hapten diphenylcyclopropenone (DPC). CDR3 amino acids: CASPGVENYGYTF. The DNA for the CDR3 is TGTGCCAGCCCTGGGGTGGAGAACTATGGCTACACCTTC.